The next 32 T cell receptor beta chains were all read from a single sample in a study of regulatory T cells in long-lasting Graves disease. For TCR beta, libraries came from iRepertoire HTBI primers and Arm-PCR of CDR3 regions. In TCRdb, the multiplex PCR reads were re-called with MiXCR into one record per CDR3 protein. This sample has 400,000 or so distinct CDR3 sequences, with less than 25% found just once. Stated time point: persistent/refractory GD, antithyroid drugs over 5 years with positive TRAb. From PBMCs, RNA was extracted and then used to make the TCR library. The input for sequencing was peripheral blood mononuclear cells (PBMCs), taken when the disease was refractory, from a patient treated with antithyroid drugs. The receptors derive from a female donor with Graves disease.

This clonotype was detected only a few times. The chain recombines TRBV20-1 with TRBJ1-5; possible D gene TRBD1, 5 bases. The CDR3 runs to 13 residues. V gave up 1 base and J gave up 3 bases, with 7 bases separating them. Germline CDR1 is DFQATT and CDR2 is SNEGSKA (reference sequence). CDR3 sequence: CSARGGVNQPQHF. The CDR3 coding sequence is TGCAGTGCTAGAGGGGGGGTCAATCAGCCCCAGCATTTT.

The gene calls are TRBV7-9 and TRBJ2-5, with 12 positions matching TRBD2. CDR3 length: 16 residues. CDR1 and CDR2 from the germline V gene are SEHNR and FQNEAQ (reference sequence). The ends lost 5 bases at V and 5 bases at J; junction bases unmatched: 9. This CDR3 is CASSPGTSGLEETQYF. In DNA form, the CDR3 reads TGTGCCAGCAGCCCTGGGACTAGCGGGTTGGAGGAGACCCAGTACTTC.

Concerning this clonotype: Since a much larger clone is just one base distant, this may be a read error. The conserved final phenylalanine or tryptophan is absent from the CDR3, which likely points to a read error. The rearrangement links TRBV30 to TRBJ1-2; D is uncertain. Germline V gene lookup returns CDR1 GTSNPN and CDR2 SVGIG (reference sequence). The CDR3 covers 11 residues. V was clipped by 4 bases and J by 5 bases, with 8 bases between them. The DNA for the CDR3 is TGTGCCTGGACCCATATATATGGCTACACCTGC. Amino acids: CAWTHIYGYTC.

On this clonotype: This may come from a read error, since a much larger clone is one base off. This rearrangement joins TRBV6-1 to TRBJ2-5, with TRBD2 matching 8 bases. The germline V gene has CDR1 MNHNS and CDR2 SASEGT. The CDR3 sequence is 13 residues long. CDR3 loop: CASREIQRESQYF. The CDR3 coding sequence is TGTGCCAGCAGAGAAATCCAGCGGGAGAGCCAGTACTTC.

The sample holds many counts of this clonotype. The chain employs TRBV2 and TRBJ1-2, with TRBD1 identical over 7 bases. Germline loops: CDR1 SNHLY, CDR2 FYNNEI. The CDR3 covers 14 residues. The V segment lost 9 bases and the J segment 2 bases; nucleotides outside the gene matches: 9. The CDR3 region is CASSPGQTNYGYTF. The CDR3, as DNA: TGTGCCAGTAGTCCGGGACAGACGAACTATGGCTACACCTTC.

This clonotype occurred many times. The chain is built from TRBV2 and TRBJ2-5; maybe TRBD1 (6 bases). This CDR3 contains 14 residues. Trimming removed 4 bases from V and 3 bases from J, with 12 bases in between. Germline CDR1 is SNHLY and CDR2 is FYNNEI. CDR3 nucleotide sequence: TGTGCCAGCAGTGTCTGGGGGCTCAAAGAGACCCAGTACTTC. As protein: CASSVWGLKETQYF.

Ten or more counts support this clonotype. The chain recombines TRBV2 with TRBJ2-7, with D unclear. Trimming took off 1 base at V and 2 bases at J, with 9 bases between the two ends. The CDR3 length is 14 residues. CDR1 SNHLY and CDR2 FYNNEI come from the germline V gene. The CDR3 loop is CASSEGGGTYEQYF. CDR3 DNA sequence: TGTGCCAGCAGTGAAGGCGGCGGCACCTACGAGCAGTACTTC. Full variable domain (missing parts from reference TRBV2 and TRBJ2-7): EPEVTQTPSHQVTQMGQEVILRCVPISNHLYFYWYRQILGQKVEFLVSFYNNEISEKSEIFDDQFSVERPDGSNFTLKIRSTKLEDSAMYFCASSEGGGTYEQYFGPGTRLTVT.

The table lists this clonotype with many counts. The chain carries TRBV27 and TRBJ1-1; D is uncertain. Germline CDR1 and CDR2: MNHEY and SMNVEV (reference sequence). V was pared by 0 bases and J by 7 bases, with 12 bases between. The CDR3 length is 14 residues. The DNA for the CDR3 is TGTGCCAGCAGTTTATCGCTGGGTTCTAGTGAAGCTTTCTTT. This codes for CASSLSLGSSEAFF.

At least ten counts were recorded for this clonotype. The chain carries TRBV7-2 and TRBJ1-4; D is unclear. This CDR3 comprises 12 residues. Germline loops: CDR1 SGHTA, CDR2 FQGNSA. V was pared by 1 base and J by 13 bases, with 10 bases between. The CDR3 coding sequence is TGTGCCAGCAGCTTAGGGGTCGGCAGACTGTTTTTT. It specifies CASSLGVGRLFF.

This clonotype occurred a few times. A read error may be the cause here, since a much bigger clone is one base away. The chain couples TRBV6-1 to TRBJ1-2; tentatively, D is TRBD1 (6 bases). The CDR3 is 14 residues long. V lost 4 bases to trimming and J lost 9 bases, with 18 bases between them. Germline V lookup: CDR1 MNHNS, CDR2 SASEGT. This CDR3 reads CASSGGAWPSSYTF. The CDR3 DNA follows: TGTGCCAGCAGTGGGGGGGCCTGGCCTAGTAGCTACACCTTC.

The chain combines TRBV20-1 with TRBJ2-5, with 9 bases matching TRBD2. CDR1 is DFQATT and CDR2 is SNEGSKA in the germline V gene (reference sequence). After removal of 1 base from V and 5 bases from J, the junction contained 2 bases not matched to a gene. This CDR3 has 13 residues. The CDR3 nucleotides are TGCAGTGCTAGAGTGGCGGGAGGGGAGACCCAGTACTTC. Residues: CSARVAGGETQYF.

This clonotype was recorded at least ten times. The rearrangement uses TRBV2 and TRBJ1-2, with D uncertain. Trimming removed 5 bases at V and 5 bases at J, with 15 bases between. The CDR3 extends over 14 amino acids. Germline V gene lookup returns CDR1 SNHLY and CDR2 FYNNEI. This chain's CDR3 is CASSQDILWYGYTF. In nucleotides, the CDR3 is TGTGCCAGCAGTCAAGACATTCTCTGGTATGGCTACACCTTC.

The chain uses TRBV7-2 and TRBJ2-1, with TRBD1 matching over 9 bases. The CDR3 contains 16 residues. With V trimmed by 1 base and J by 4 bases, 5 bases remained unmatched. Germline-derived CDR1 and CDR2 are SGHTA and FQGNSA. The CDR3 coding sequence is TGTGCCAGCAGCTTAGTAGAACAGGGGGCTTACAATGAGCAGTTCTTC. As protein: CASSLVEQGAYNEQFF.

In regard to this clonotype: One base away lies a much larger clone, so this may be a sequencing read error. The rearrangement joins TRBV4-2 to TRBJ2-7; the D is unclear. V lost 1 base, J lost 0 bases, and 10 bases lay in between. The CDR3 runs 15 residues. CDR1 LGHNA and CDR2 YNFKEQ come from the germline V gene. The CDR3 coding sequence is TGTGCCAGCAGCCAAGGTAGGGCCAGCTCCTACGAGCAGTACTTC. Its translation: CASSQGRASSYEQYF.

This clonotype was observed many times. The chain links TRBV10-3 to TRBJ1-2; D remains unclear. CDR3 length: 14 amino acids. The germline V gene has CDR1 ENHRY and CDR2 SYGVKD. Trimming stripped 2 bases from V and 6 bases from J, with 13 bases between. The CDR3 reads CAISERVLMHGYTF. CDR3 in DNA: TGTGCCATCAGTGAGAGGGTTCTGATGCATGGCTACACCTTC.

This clonotype was counted at least ten times. V is TRBV2 and J is TRBJ1-1; maybe TRBD1 (6 bases). V lost 0 bases and J 8 bases, leaving 13 bases between the germline ends. This CDR3 has 14 amino acids. The germline V gene has CDR1 SNHLY and CDR2 FYNNEI. CDR3: CASSEALGGGEAFF. Here the CDR3 DNA reads TGTGCCAGCAGTGAAGCGCTTGGAGGGGGAGAAGCTTTCTTT. Full variable domain (missing parts from reference TRBV2 and TRBJ1-1): EPEVTQTPSHQVTQMGQEVILRCVPISNHLYFYWYRQILGQKVEFLVSFYNNEISEKSEIFDDQFSVERPDGSNFTLKIRSTKLEDSAMYFCASSEALGGGEAFFGQGTRLTVV.

This clonotype was detected ten times or more. V usage is TRBV15 and J usage is TRBJ1-3; D gene uncertain. Trimming shortened V by 0 bases and J by 4 bases, and 10 bases separated the two germline ends. CDR1 and CDR2 (germline): LNHNV, YYDKDF (reference sequence). CDR3 size: 15 residues. DNA of the CDR3: TGTGCCACCAGCAGAGACTATTTTGAGGGAAACACCATATATTTT. This codes for CATSRDYFEGNTIYF.

This clonotype turned up a few times. Here the CDR3 reads CASSLATGRETQYF. The CDR3 DNA is TGTGCCAGCAGCTTAGCGACAGGGAGAGAGACCCAGTACTTC. The chain uses TRBV11-1 and TRBJ2-5, with 7 bases lining up with TRBD1. CDR3 size: 14 residues. The V and J ends lost 0 bases and 4 bases, in that order; junction bases with no gene match: 2. The V gene's germline CDR1 is SGHAT and CDR2 FQDESV (reference sequence).

The chain combines TRBV7-2 with TRBJ1-5; maybe TRBD1 (5 bases). The CDR3 runs to 14 residues. The V end was cut by 2 bases, the J end by 5 bases, with 10 bases between. Per germline, CDR1 SGHTA and CDR2 FQGNSA. The CDR3 DNA is TGTGCCAGCAGCTTACGCAGGGTAGATCAGCCCCAGCATTTT. Encoded protein: CASSLRRVDQPQHF.

There are many counts of this clonotype. The rearrangement joins TRBV3-1 to TRBJ1-1; D not certain. Germline CDR1 is LGHDT and CDR2 is YNNKEL (reference sequence). Trimming took 0 bases from V and 7 from J, leaving 9 bases between them. This CDR3 has 13 residues. DNA of the CDR3: TGTGCCAGCAGCCAAGAGGTGGCAGATGAAGCTTTCTTT. It codes for CASSQEVADEAFF.

This clonotype appeared many times. The chain carries TRBV10-3 and TRBJ1-1; D ambiguous. This CDR3 spans 13 amino acids. Germline assignment: CDR1 ENHRY and CDR2 SYGVKD. The germline V and J ends were trimmed by 3 bases and 1 base, with 6 bases remaining between them. DNA of the CDR3: TGTGCCATCAGTGATAATTGGAACACTGAAGCTTTCTTT. Protein product: CAISDNWNTEAFF.

This clonotype has ten or more counts. The chain couples TRBV12-3 or TRBV12-4 to TRBJ2-5, with 11 bases matching TRBD2. The junction had 11 bases not matched to a gene; V was cut back by 6 bases and J by 5 bases. The CDR3 is 16 amino acids. CDR3 sequence reads: CASSPYKTSGIETQYF. In nucleotides, the CDR3 is TGTGCCAGCAGCCCCTATAAGACTAGCGGGATTGAGACCCAGTACTTC.

This clonotype was seen more than once but under ten times. The chain recombines TRBV5-4 with TRBJ2-7, with TRBD2 matching 7 bases. Germline V lookup: CDR1 SGHNT, CDR2 YYREEE (reference sequence). The CDR3 length is 14 residues. V lost 0 bases to trimming and J lost 2 bases; unmatched junction nucleotides: 2. CDR3 sequence reads: CASSLDAGAYEQYF. CDR3 nucleotide sequence: TGTGCCAGCAGCTTGGACGCGGGAGCCTACGAGCAGTACTTC.

The rearrangement joins TRBV10-3 to TRBJ2-5; D unresolved. Germline V CDR1 and CDR2: ENHRY, SYGVKD. The CDR3 covers 15 residues. The ends were cut back, 0 bases at V and 5 bases at J, with 13 bases in the middle. The CDR3 spells CAISESVAFVETQYF. DNA of the CDR3: TGTGCCATCAGTGAGTCTGTCGCGTTCGTGGAGACCCAGTACTTC.

There are many counts of this clonotype. This rearrangement joins TRBV28 to TRBJ1-5; no clear D. CDR3 length: 17 amino acids. Trimming cost V 8 bases and J 4 bases, with 24 bases left between them. Germline CDR1 reads MDHEN; CDR2 reads SYDVKM. CDR3 loop: CASFPIPGTGNNQPQHF. The CDR3 DNA sequence: TGTGCCAGCTTTCCCATTCCCGGAACCGGGAATAATCAGCCCCAGCATTTT.

In regard to this clonotype: Mismatch with germline at one junction end may stem from a read error. The chain combines TRBV11-2 with TRBJ2-1, with 12 positions matching TRBD2. CDR1 is SGHAT and CDR2 is FQNNGV in the germline V gene. This CDR3 is built from 18 residues. The CDR3 loop reads CASSLGGVTSGSYNGQFF. In DNA form, the CDR3 reads TGTGCCAGCAGCTTAGGGGGGGTGACTAGCGGGAGCTACAATGGGCAGTTCTTC.

This clonotype was counted between two and nine times. This sequence may be a read error, since a much larger clone differs from it by one base. The genes are TRBV7-8 and TRBJ1-1; 9 bases are a match to TRBD1. The CDR3 spans 16 residues. In germline, CDR1 is SGHVS, CDR2 FQNEAQ. J lost 8 bases, V lost 6 bases, and 16 bases had no gene match. The CDR3 is CASSQDRGGWLREAFF. The CDR3 DNA reads as TGTGCCAGCAGTCAGGACAGGGGAGGGTGGTTGAGAGAAGCTTTCTTT.

This clonotype was counted at least ten times. The chain couples TRBV6-1 to TRBJ2-6, with D unclear. The V end lost 6 bases, the J end lost 0 bases, and 18 bases lay between the germline ends. This CDR3 contains 18 residues. Germline V gives CDR1 MNHNS, CDR2 SASEGT. The CDR3 DNA reads as TGTGCCAGCAGAAACTTAAAATCAGGAAACTCTGGGGCCAACGTCCTGACTTTC. Residues: CASRNLKSGNSGANVLTF.

Many counts were recorded for this clonotype. The chain has TRBV12-3 or TRBV12-4 and TRBJ2-7, with TRBD2 as a possible D gene (5 bases). The CDR3 totals 14 residues. V lost 5 bases and J 5 bases, leaving 16 bases between the germline ends. The CDR3 spells CASSPGTGLHEQYF. CDR3 nucleotide sequence: TGTGCCAGCAGTCCGGGAACCGGACTCCACGAGCAGTACTTC.

In this sample, this clonotype turned up many times. The chain carries TRBV7-2 and TRBJ1-2; tentative D call: TRBD1 (5 bases). The CDR3 contains 11 residues. CDR1 and CDR2 (germline): SGHTA, FQGNSA. The V end lost 5 bases, the J end lost 13 bases, and 14 bases lay between the germline ends. CDR3 in DNA: TGTGCCAGCAGCATAACAGGAATCCCCACCTTC. Its translation is CASSITGIPTF.

This clonotype was recorded many times. The chain employs TRBV27 and TRBJ2-5, with no clear D. Trimming left V 8 bases short and J 1 base short, with 11 bases between. CDR3 length: 13 residues. The germline V gene encodes CDR1 MNHEY and CDR2 SMNVEV (reference sequence). The CDR3 nucleotides are TGTGCCAGCGGCCTGGGTGCCCAAGAGACCCAGTACTTC. It encodes CASGLGAQETQYF.

The V call is TRBV20-1, the J call TRBJ2-5; D could derive from TRBD1 or TRBD2 (5 bases each). CDR1 is DFQATT, CDR2 SNEGSKA, per germline (reference sequence). The CDR3 consists of 14 residues. The germline V and J ends were trimmed by 0 bases and 6 bases, with 14 bases remaining between them. The CDR3 region is CSARDSATGQTQYF. As DNA, the CDR3 is TGCAGTGCTAGAGATTCGGCCACGGGGCAGACCCAGTACTTC.